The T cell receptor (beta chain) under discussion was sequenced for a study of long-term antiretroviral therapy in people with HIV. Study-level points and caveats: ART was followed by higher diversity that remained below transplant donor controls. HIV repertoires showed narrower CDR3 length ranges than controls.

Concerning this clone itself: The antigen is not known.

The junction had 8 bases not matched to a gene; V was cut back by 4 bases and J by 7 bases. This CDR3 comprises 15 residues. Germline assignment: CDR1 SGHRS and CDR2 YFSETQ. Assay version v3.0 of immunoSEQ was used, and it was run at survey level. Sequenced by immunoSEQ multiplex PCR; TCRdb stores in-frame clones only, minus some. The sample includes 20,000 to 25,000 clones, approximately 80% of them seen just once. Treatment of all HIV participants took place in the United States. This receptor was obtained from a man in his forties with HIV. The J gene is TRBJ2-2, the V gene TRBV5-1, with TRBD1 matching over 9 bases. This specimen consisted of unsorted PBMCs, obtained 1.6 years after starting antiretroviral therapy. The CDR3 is CASSNGQGTGGELFF. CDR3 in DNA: TGCGCCAGCAGCAATGGACAGGGGACGGGCGGGGAGCTGTTTTTT.